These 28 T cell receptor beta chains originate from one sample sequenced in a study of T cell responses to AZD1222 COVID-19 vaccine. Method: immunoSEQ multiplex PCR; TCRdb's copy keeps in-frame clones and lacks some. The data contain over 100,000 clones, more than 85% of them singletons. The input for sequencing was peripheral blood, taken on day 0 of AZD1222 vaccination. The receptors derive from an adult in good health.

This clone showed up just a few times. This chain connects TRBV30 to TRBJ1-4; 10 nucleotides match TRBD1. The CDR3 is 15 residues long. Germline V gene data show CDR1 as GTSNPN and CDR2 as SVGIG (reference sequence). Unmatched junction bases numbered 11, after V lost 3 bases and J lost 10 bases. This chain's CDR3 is CAWRAPGTGAGKLFF. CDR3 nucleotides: TGTGCCTGGAGGGCCCCCGGGACAGGGGCTGGAAAACTGTTTTTT. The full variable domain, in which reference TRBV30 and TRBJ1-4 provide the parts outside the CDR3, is SQTIHQWPATLVQPVGSPLSLECTVEGTSNPNLYWYRQAAGRGLQLLFYSVGIGQISSEVPQNLSASRPQDRQFILSSKKLLLSDSGFYLCAWRAPGTGAGKLFFGSGTQLSVL.

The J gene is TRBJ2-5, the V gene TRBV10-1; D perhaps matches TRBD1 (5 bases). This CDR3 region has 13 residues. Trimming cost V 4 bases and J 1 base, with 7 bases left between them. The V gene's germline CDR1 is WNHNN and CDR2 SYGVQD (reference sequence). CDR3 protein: CASSGQLQETQYF. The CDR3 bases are TGCGCCAGCAGTGGACAGCTCCAAGAGACCCAGTACTTC.

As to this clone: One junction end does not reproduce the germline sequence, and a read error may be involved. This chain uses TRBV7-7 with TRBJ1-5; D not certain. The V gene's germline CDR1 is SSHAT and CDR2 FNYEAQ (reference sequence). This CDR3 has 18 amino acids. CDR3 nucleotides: TGTGCTAGCAGCTTCCCGGGCCGCCCTGAGGTCAGCAATCAGCCCCAGCATTTT. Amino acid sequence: CASSFPGRPEVSNQPQHF. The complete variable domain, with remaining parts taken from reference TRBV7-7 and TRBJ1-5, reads GAGVSQSPRYKVTKRGQDVTLRCDPISSHATLYWYQQALGQGPEFLTYFNYEAQPDKSGLPSDRFSAERPEGSISTLTIQRTEQRDSAMYRCASSFPGRPEVSNQPQHFGDGTRLSIL.

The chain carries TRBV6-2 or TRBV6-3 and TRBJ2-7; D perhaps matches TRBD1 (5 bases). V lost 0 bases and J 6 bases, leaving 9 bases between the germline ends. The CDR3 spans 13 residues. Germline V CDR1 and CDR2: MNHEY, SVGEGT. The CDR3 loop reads CASSYSIGAEQYF. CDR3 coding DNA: TGTGCCAGCAGTTACTCGATTGGGGCCGAGCAGTACTTC.

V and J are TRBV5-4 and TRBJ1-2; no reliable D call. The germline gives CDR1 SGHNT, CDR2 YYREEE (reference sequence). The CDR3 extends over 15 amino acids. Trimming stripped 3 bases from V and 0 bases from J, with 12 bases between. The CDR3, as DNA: TGTGCCAGCAGCTCCCCGGGCTCTGCTAACTATGGCTACACCTTC. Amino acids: CASSSPGSANYGYTF.

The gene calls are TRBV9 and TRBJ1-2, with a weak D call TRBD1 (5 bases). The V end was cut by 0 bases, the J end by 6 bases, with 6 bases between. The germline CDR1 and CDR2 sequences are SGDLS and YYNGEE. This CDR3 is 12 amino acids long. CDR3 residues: CASSVGGDGYTF. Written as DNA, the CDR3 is TGTGCCAGCAGCGTAGGAGGGGATGGCTACACCTTC. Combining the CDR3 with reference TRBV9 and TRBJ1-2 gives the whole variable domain DSGVTQTPKHLITATGQRVTLRCSPRSGDLSVYWYQQSLDQGLQFLIQYYNGEERAKGNILERFSAQQFPDLHSELNLSSLELGDSALYFCASSVGGDGYTFGSGTRLTVV.

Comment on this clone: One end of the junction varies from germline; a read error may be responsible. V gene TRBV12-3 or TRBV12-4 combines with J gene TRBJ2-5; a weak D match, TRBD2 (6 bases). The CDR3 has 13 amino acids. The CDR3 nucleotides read TGTGCCAGCAGCACCCGGGACTCCCCCTTCCTTCACTTC. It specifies CASSTRDSPFLHF.

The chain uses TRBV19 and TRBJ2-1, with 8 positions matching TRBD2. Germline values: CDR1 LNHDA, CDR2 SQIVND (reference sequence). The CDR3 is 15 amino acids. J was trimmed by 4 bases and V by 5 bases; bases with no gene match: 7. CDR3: CASSLYGGVYNEQFF. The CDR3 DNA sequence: TGTGCCAGTAGTCTCTACGGGGGGGTTTACAATGAGCAGTTCTTC.

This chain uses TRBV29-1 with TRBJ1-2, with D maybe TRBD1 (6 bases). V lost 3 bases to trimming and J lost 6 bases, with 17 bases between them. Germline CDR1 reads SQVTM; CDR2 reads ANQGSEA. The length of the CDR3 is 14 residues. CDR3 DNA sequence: TGCAGCGTTGATCCCCCGGGGGGCCTGGATGGCTACACCTTC. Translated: CSVDPPGGLDGYTF.

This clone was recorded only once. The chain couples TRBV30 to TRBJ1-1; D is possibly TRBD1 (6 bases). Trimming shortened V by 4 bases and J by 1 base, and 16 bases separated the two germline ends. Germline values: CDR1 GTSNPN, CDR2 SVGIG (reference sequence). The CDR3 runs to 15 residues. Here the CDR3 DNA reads TGTGCCTGGACCGCACCCCAGACAGGGAACACTGAAGCTTTCTTT. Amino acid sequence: CAWTAPQTGNTEAFF. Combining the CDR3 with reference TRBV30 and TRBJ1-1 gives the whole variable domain SQTIHQWPATLVQPVGSPLSLECTVEGTSNPNLYWYRQAAGRGLQLLFYSVGIGQISSEVPQNLSASRPQDRQFILSSKKLLLSDSGFYLCAWTAPQTGNTEAFFGQGTRLTVV.

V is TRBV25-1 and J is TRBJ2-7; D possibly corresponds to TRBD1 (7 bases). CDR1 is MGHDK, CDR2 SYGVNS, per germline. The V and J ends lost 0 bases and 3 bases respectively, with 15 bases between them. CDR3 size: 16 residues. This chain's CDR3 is CASSEYADREVYEQYF. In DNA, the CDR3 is TGTGCCAGCAGTGAATATGCCGACAGGGAGGTCTACGAGCAGTACTTC.

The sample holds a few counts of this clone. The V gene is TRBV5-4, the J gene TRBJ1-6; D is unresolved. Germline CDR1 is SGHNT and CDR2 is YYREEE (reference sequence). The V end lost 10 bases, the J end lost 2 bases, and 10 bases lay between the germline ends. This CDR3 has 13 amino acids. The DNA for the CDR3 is TGTGCCTCAGGACTAACCTATAATTCACCCCTCCACTTT. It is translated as CASGLTYNSPLHF. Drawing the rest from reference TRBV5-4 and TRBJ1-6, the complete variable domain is ETGVTQSPTHLIKTRGQQVTLRCSSQSGHNTVSWYQQALGQGPQFIFQYYREEENGRGNFPPRFSGLQFPNYSSELNVNALELDDSALYLCASGLTYNSPLHFGNGTRLTVT.

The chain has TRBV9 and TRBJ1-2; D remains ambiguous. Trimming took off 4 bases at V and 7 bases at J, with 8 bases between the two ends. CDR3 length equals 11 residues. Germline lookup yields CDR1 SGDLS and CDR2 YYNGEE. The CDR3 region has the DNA TGTGCCAGCAGCTCGAGACTTGGCTACACCTTC. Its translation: CASSSRLGYTF. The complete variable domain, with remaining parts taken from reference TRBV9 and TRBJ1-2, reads DSGVTQTPKHLITATGQRVTLRCSPRSGDLSVYWYQQSLDQGLQFLIQYYNGEERAKGNILERFSAQQFPDLHSELNLSSLELGDSALYFCASSSRLGYTFGSGTRLTVV.

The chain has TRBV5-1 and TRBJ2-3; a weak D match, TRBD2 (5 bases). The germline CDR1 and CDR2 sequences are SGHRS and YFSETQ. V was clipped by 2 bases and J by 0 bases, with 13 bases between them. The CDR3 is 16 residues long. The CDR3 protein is CASSFRAGGSTDTQYF. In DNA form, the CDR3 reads TGCGCCAGCAGCTTTCGGGCGGGTGGTAGCACAGATACGCAGTATTTT.

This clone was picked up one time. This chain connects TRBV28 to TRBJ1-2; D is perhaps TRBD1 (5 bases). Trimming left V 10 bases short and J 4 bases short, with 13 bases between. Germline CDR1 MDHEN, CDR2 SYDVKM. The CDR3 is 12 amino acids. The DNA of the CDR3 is TGTGCCACCCCCGGGGCTGGCTATGGCTACACCTTC. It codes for CATPGAGYGYTF.

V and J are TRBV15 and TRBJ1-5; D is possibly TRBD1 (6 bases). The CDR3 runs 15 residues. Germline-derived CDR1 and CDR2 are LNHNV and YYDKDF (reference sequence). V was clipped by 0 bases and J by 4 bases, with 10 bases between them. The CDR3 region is CATSRDTRGNQPQHF. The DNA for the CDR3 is TGTGCCACCAGCAGAGACACCAGGGGAAATCAGCCCCAGCATTTT.

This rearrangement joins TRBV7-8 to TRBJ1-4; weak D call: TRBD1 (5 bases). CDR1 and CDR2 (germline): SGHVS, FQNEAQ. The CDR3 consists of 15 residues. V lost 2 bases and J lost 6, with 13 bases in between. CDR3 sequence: CASSLTGYRDEKLFF. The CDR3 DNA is TGTGCCAGCAGCTTAACAGGTTATCGAGATGAAAAACTGTTTTTT.

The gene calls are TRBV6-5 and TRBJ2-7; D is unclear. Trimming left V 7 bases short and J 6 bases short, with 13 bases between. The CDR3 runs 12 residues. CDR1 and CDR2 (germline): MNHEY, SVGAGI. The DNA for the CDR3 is TGTGCCAGCACCCCTTCGAGTGGCGAGCAGTACTTC. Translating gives CASTPSSGEQYF.

CDR3 amino acids: CASSRTEPHYNSPLHF. The CDR3 DNA follows: TGTGCCAGCAGTCGGACAGAACCTCACTATAATTCACCCCTCCACTTT. The J gene is TRBJ1-6, the V gene TRBV6-2 or TRBV6-3; D is possibly TRBD1 (6 bases). Germline V gene data show CDR1 as MNHEY and CDR2 as SVGEGT. This CDR3 spans 16 amino acids. The V gene lost 5 bases and the J gene lost 3 bases, with 14 bases spanning the gap.

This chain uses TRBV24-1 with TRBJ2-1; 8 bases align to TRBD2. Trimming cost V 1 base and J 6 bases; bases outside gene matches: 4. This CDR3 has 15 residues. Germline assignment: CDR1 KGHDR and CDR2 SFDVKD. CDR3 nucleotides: TGTGCCACCAGTGATTTAGGAGCGGGAGTCAATGAGCAGTTCTTC. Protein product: CATSDLGAGVNEQFF.

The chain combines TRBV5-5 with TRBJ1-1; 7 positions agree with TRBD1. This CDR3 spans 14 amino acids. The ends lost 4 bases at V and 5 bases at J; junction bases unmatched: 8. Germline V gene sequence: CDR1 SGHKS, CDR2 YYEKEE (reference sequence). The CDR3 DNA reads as TGTGCCAGCAGCCAGGAGGGGGCAGATACTGAAGCTTTCTTT. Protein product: CASSQEGADTEAFF.

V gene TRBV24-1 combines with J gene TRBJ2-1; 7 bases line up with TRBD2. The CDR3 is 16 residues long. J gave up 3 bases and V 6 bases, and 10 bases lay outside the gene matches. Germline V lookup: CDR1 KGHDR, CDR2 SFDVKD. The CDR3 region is CATSKGAGRNYNEQFF. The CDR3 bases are TGTGCCACCAGTAAGGGAGCGGGACGAAACTACAATGAGCAGTTCTTC.

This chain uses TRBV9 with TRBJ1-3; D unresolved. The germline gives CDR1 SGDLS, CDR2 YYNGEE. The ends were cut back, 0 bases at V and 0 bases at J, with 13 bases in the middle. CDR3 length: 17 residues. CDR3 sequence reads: CASSVGQSATSGNTIYF. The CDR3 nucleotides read TGTGCCAGCAGCGTAGGCCAGAGTGCCACCTCTGGAAACACCATATATTTT.

CDR3 in DNA: TGTGCCTGGAGTCAGCCTCTGGGACATTTGTACCAAGAGACCCAGTACTTC. Translating gives CAWSQPLGHLYQETQYF. The chain carries TRBV30 and TRBJ2-5; D possibly corresponds to TRBD1 (6 bases). V lost 2 bases and J lost 0, with 19 bases in between. The CDR3 contains 17 residues. The germline V gene has CDR1 GTSNPN and CDR2 SVGIG (reference sequence).

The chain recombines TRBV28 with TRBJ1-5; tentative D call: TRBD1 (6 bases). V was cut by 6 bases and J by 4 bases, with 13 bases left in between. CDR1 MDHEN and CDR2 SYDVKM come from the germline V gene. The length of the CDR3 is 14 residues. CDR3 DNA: TGTGCCAGCAGCTCATTAGGGGGGAATCAGCCCCAGCATTTT. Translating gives CASSSLGGNQPQHF. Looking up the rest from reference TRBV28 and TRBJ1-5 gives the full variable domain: DVKVTQSSRYLVKRTGEKVFLECVQDMDHENMFWYRQDPGLGLRLIYFSYDVKMKEKGDIPEGYSVSREKKERFSLILESASTNQTSMYLCASSSLGGNQPQHFGDGTRLSIL.

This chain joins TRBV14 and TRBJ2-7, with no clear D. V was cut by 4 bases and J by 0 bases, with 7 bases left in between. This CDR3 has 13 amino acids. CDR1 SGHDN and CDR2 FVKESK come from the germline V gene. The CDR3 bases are TGTGCCAGCAGCCCCTGGAACTCCTACGAGCAGTACTTC. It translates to CASSPWNSYEQYF.

The CDR3 loop reads CASSIQGGDETQYF. For the CDR3, the DNA is TGTGCCAGCAGCATACAGGGAGGAGATGAGACCCAGTACTTC. This sequence joins TRBV11-2 and TRBJ2-5, with D perhaps TRBD1 or TRBD2 (6 bases each). Per germline, CDR1 SGHAT and CDR2 FQNNGV. Trimming stripped 5 bases from V and 5 bases from J, with 15 bases between. The CDR3 is made up of 14 amino acids. Full variable domain (remainder filled in from reference TRBV11-2 and TRBJ2-5): EAGVAQSPRYKIIEKRQSVAFWCNPISGHATLYWYQQILGQGPKLLIQFQNNGVVDDSQLPKDRFSAERLKGVDSTLKIQPAKLEDSAVYLCASSIQGGDETQYFGPGTRLLVL.

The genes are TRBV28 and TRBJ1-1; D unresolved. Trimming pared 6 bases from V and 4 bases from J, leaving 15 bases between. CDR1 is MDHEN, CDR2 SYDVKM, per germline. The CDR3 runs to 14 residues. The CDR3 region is CASRGGWVGTEAFF. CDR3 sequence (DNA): TGTGCCAGCAGGGGCGGATGGGTGGGCACTGAAGCTTTCTTT.